This T cell receptor (beta chain) was found in a study of blood T cell repertoires in COVID-19. At the level of the study: In each case, the material was cDNA or gDNA derived from T cells, B-cell-depleted T cells, or PBMCs.

The V gene end was trimmed by 0 bases and the J gene end by 4 bases; junction bases not matched to a gene: 10. The CDR3 spans 18 residues. The V gene's germline CDR1 is LNHNV and CDR2 YYDKDF (reference sequence). In the original processing: Amplified reference gene primers provided the basis for estimating nucleated cell counts. The assay was immunoSEQ multiplex PCR, and TCRdb's table has in-frame clones only and misses some. From that table come the V and J calls and clone size; the DNA was used to work out D and trimming. Among 400,000 to 550,000 clones listed, around 90% were seen once. The sample was PBMCs or T cells enriched from blood (not recorded which). This rearrangement joins TRBV15 to TRBJ2-1; TRBD2 matches at 9 bases. This clonotype originated in a woman under 30 with acute COVID-19. The DNA for the CDR3 is TGTGCCACCAGCAGAGATCGAGCTAGCGGGGCGTTATACAATGAGCAGTTCTTC. Translating it yields CATSRDRASGALYNEQFF.